The 26 T cell receptor beta chains below all came from one sample that was sequenced in a study of identical twins. One entry per CDR3 protein results from TCRdb running MiXCR on the 5' RACE reads. Of hundreds of thousands of distinct CDR3 sequences listed, 10% to 15% are singletons. These same data were also listed under a study on yellow fever vaccine responses in identical twins.

The sequenced material came from PBMCs. The receptors derive from a woman aged 18-30 years in good health.

The DNA of the CDR3 is TGCGCCAGCAGCTTGAAGGATAATGAGCAGTTCTTC. Its translation is CASSLKDNEQFF. The chain couples TRBV5-1 to TRBJ2-1; no reliable D call. The CDR3 sequence is 12 residues long. Germline V gene lookup returns CDR1 SGHRS and CDR2 YFSETQ. Trimming took off 1 base at V and 7 bases at J, with 6 bases between the two ends.

This clonotype was recorded a few times. The V gene is TRBV27, the J gene TRBJ2-1, with D tentatively TRBD2 (5 bases). The CDR3 consists of 14 residues. Germline V gene sequence: CDR1 MNHEY, CDR2 SMNVEV (reference sequence). With 5 bases removed from V and 9 bases from J, the gap between germline ends came to 17 bases. This CDR3 is CASSPPLGSSEQFF. CDR3 DNA sequence: TGTGCCAGCAGTCCCCCCCTTGGGAGCAGTGAGCAGTTCTTC.

The chain uses TRBV11-1 and TRBJ2-1, with TRBD2 identical over 9 bases. CDR3 size: 17 residues. The J segment lost 1 base and the V segment lost 1 base, leaving 5 bases of the junction unmatched. Germline V lookup: CDR1 SGHAT, CDR2 FQDESV (reference sequence). The CDR3: CASSLGSGSISYNEQFF. CDR3 bases: TGTGCCAGCAGCTTAGGTAGCGGGAGTATATCCTACAATGAGCAGTTCTTC.

V and J are TRBV5-4 and TRBJ2-7, with TRBD1 matching over 7 bases. CDR3 length: 15 amino acids. Trimming cost V 3 bases and J 0 bases; bases outside gene matches: 6. Per germline, CDR1 SGHNT and CDR2 YYREEE (reference sequence). The CDR3 DNA sequence: TGTGCCAGCAGCTGGACAGGTCCCAACTCCTACGAGCAGTACTTC. Translated, it gives CASSWTGPNSYEQYF.

The chain has TRBV7-8 and TRBJ1-5; no clear D gene. This CDR3 has 16 residues. Trimming cost V 2 bases and J 4 bases, with 15 bases left between them. CDR1 SGHVS and CDR2 FQNEAQ come from the germline V gene. The CDR3 DNA reads as TGTGCCAGCAGCTTATCTACAGTTCAACGGAATCAGCCCCAGCATTTT. It is translated as CASSLSTVQRNQPQHF.

The chain links TRBV29-1 to TRBJ2-7; D is possibly TRBD1 or TRBD2 (6 bases each). CDR3 length: 15 residues. Germline V gives CDR1 SQVTM, CDR2 ANQGSEA. Trimming removed 6 bases from V and 6 bases from J, with 24 bases in between. For the CDR3, the DNA is TGCAGCGTCTTGGGGGGCTCCGGCAACTCAGGCGAGCAGTACTTC. Translating it yields CSVLGGSGNSGEQYF.

This clonotype was counted only a few times. The rearrangement joins TRBV6-1 to TRBJ2-1; TRBD2 aligns across 13 bases. The CDR3 sequence is 15 residues long. Germline V gene sequence: CDR1 MNHNS, CDR2 SASEGT. V was pared by 6 bases and J by 7 bases, with 6 bases of the junction left unmatched. The chain's CDR3 is CASSLMGLAGNEQFF. The DNA for the CDR3 is TGTGCCAGCAGCCTAATGGGACTAGCGGGAAATGAGCAGTTCTTC.

The chain uses TRBV20-1 and TRBJ1-2, with D unresolved. The CDR3 is 12 residues long. V dropped 0 bases and J dropped 2 bases, with 4 bases sitting between them. Germline V gives CDR1 DFQATT, CDR2 SNEGSKA (reference sequence). DNA for the CDR3: TGCAGTGCTAGAGAGAAAAACTATGGCTACACCTTC. It codes for CSAREKNYGYTF.

This clonotype appeared a few times. The gene calls are TRBV20-1 and TRBJ2-7, with D uncertain. V was pared by 6 bases and J by 5 bases, with 8 bases between. The CDR3 length is 10 residues. Germline CDR1 is DFQATT and CDR2 is SNEGSKA (reference sequence). The CDR3 loop is CSAPLDEQYF. Written as DNA, the CDR3 is TGCAGTGCACCGTTGGACGAGCAGTACTTC.

This clonotype has a count of ten or more. The DNA of the CDR3 is TGTGCCATCAGTGCAGACCCTCGAGGGTCTTACGAGCAGTACTTC. As protein: CAISADPRGSYEQYF. The genes are TRBV10-3 and TRBJ2-7; D might be TRBD2 (5 bases). The germline V and J ends were trimmed by 4 bases and 4 bases, with 17 bases remaining between them. The CDR3 contains 15 residues. CDR1 and CDR2 from the germline V gene are ENHRY and SYGVKD.

CDR3: CSARVEIPGETQYF. CDR3 nucleotides: TGCAGTGCTAGAGTCGAGATCCCAGGGGAGACCCAGTACTTC. The chain has TRBV20-1 and TRBJ2-5, with D perhaps TRBD1 (5 bases). This CDR3 spans 14 amino acids. V was pared by 1 base and J by 5 bases, with 14 bases between. The germline V gene has CDR1 DFQATT and CDR2 SNEGSKA (reference sequence).

This clonotype was seen at least ten times. The CDR3 loop is CASVRTGGPNEQFF. The CDR3 DNA reads as TGTGCCAGCGTTCGGACAGGGGGCCCCAATGAGCAGTTCTTC. The V gene is TRBV12-3 or TRBV12-4, the J gene TRBJ2-1, with 11 bases aligning to TRBD1. The length of the CDR3 is 14 residues. V lost 8 bases, J lost 6 bases, and 6 bases stayed unmatched.

This clonotype was seen more than once but under ten times. V is TRBV12-3 or TRBV12-4 and J is TRBJ1-1; perhaps TRBD1 as D (6 bases). The CDR3 spans 14 residues. With 6 bases removed from V and 4 bases from J, the gap between germline ends came to 15 bases. The CDR3 spells CASRQTGLGTEAFF. CDR3 coding DNA: TGTGCCAGCAGGCAGACAGGCTTGGGCACTGAAGCTTTCTTT.

The V and J genes are TRBV29-1 and TRBJ2-1; 11 bases align to TRBD1. CDR3 length: 15 residues. In germline, CDR1 is SQVTM, CDR2 ANQGSEA. CDR3 amino acids: CNIIGGTGGWNEQFF. DNA for the CDR3: TGCAACATCATAGGGGGGACAGGGGGTTGGAATGAGCAGTTCTTC.

The rearrangement joins TRBV7-9 to TRBJ2-3, with 7 bases aligning to TRBD1. V trimming: 4 bases; J trimming: 6 bases; junction bases outside the gene matches: 13. From germline, CDR1 is SEHNR and CDR2 FQNEAQ (reference sequence). The CDR3 length is 16 residues. The CDR3 DNA reads as TGTGCCAGCAGCTACTTACCGGGACAGAGTACGGATACGCAGTATTTT. Translating it yields CASSYLPGQSTDTQYF.

This chain joins TRBV5-1 and TRBJ2-3; TRBD2 matches at 10 bases. J lost 5 bases, V lost 0 bases, and 6 bases had no gene match. Germline CDR1 and CDR2: SGHRS and YFSETQ. This CDR3 comprises 16 residues. The CDR3 region has the DNA TGCGCCAGCAGCTTGGCCCCAGCGGGAGGGGGAGATACGCAGTATTTT. Protein sequence: CASSLAPAGGGDTQYF. Variable domain in full (rest from reference TRBV5-1 and TRBJ2-3): KAGVTQTPRYLIKTRGQQVTLSCSPISGHRSVSWYQQTPGQGLQFLFEYFSETQRNKGNFPGRFSGRQFSNSRSEMNVSTLELGDSALYLCASSLAPAGGGDTQYFGPGTRLTVL.

This clonotype has at least ten counts. The CDR3 region is CASSRDSNSPLHF. CDR3 in DNA: TGTGCCAGCAGCCGAGACAGTAATTCACCCCTCCACTTT. This chain joins TRBV7-6 and TRBJ1-6; D might be TRBD1 (5 bases). The V end lost 5 bases, the J end lost 6 bases, and 8 bases lay between the germline ends. Germline values: CDR1 SGHVS, CDR2 FNYEAQ. This CDR3 is 13 amino acids long.

The J gene is TRBJ2-1, the V gene TRBV27, with D maybe TRBD1 (6 bases). The V gene's germline CDR1 is MNHEY and CDR2 SMNVEV (reference sequence). The ends were cut back, 8 bases at V and 2 bases at J, with 16 bases in the middle. The length of the CDR3 is 15 residues. In DNA form, the CDR3 reads TGTGCCAGCCGAATGGACAGAATAACCTACAATGAGCAGTTCTTC. Translating it yields CASRMDRITYNEQFF.

The J gene is TRBJ1-2, the V gene TRBV5-1; 7 bases are shared with TRBD1. Trimming took 4 bases from V and 1 from J; bases not matched to a gene: 7. The CDR3 has 15 residues. Germline lookup yields CDR1 SGHRS and CDR2 YFSETQ. The DNA of the CDR3 is TGCGCCAGCAGCGCCGGGACAGTTAATAACTATGGCTACACCTTC. This codes for CASSAGTVNNYGYTF.

The chain is built from TRBV11-2 and TRBJ1-3; 7 nucleotides match TRBD1. Germline V gene data show CDR1 as SGHAT and CDR2 as FQNNGV. This CDR3 spans 17 amino acids. Unmatched junction bases numbered 7, after V lost 1 base and J lost 1 base. In nucleotides, the CDR3 is TGTGCCAGCAGCTTAGGGGCAGGGGGTTTATCTGGAAACACCATATATTTT. Translating it yields CASSLGAGGLSGNTIYF.

This clonotype was found many times. The rearrangement joins TRBV5-6 to TRBJ2-1, with TRBD2 identical over 10 bases. The V segment lost 1 base and the J segment 0 bases; nucleotides outside the gene matches: 7. Germline lookup yields CDR1 SGHDT and CDR2 YYEEEE. This CDR3 has 18 amino acids. CDR3 coding DNA: TGTGCCAGCAGCTTGTATCTAGCGGGGGCAGCCTCCTACAATGAGCAGTTCTTC. It encodes CASSLYLAGAASYNEQFF.

This clonotype appeared a few times. The V call is TRBV6-1, the J call TRBJ1-4; 9 nucleotides match TRBD1. The CDR3 is 18 residues long. The ends lost 6 bases at V and 3 bases at J; junction bases unmatched: 14. From germline, CDR1 is MNHNS and CDR2 SASEGT. CDR3 DNA: TGTGCCAGCAGGACCCCCGGGACAGGGATCTTGTCTAATGAAAAACTGTTTTTT. The encoded protein is CASRTPGTGILSNEKLFF.

This clonotype was picked up a small number of times. This chain uses TRBV5-1 with TRBJ2-5; TRBD2 might be the D (5 bases). Germline V CDR1 and CDR2: SGHRS, YFSETQ. The germline V and J ends were trimmed by 3 bases and 9 bases, with 15 bases remaining between them. This CDR3 spans 13 amino acids. CDR3 DNA: TGCGCCAGCAGCTCAAGTACCGAGAGGGCCCAGTACTTC. It codes for CASSSSTERAQYF.

This clonotype was seen a few times. The J gene is TRBJ2-7, the V gene TRBV6-1, with 11 bases identical to TRBD1. Germline CDR1 is MNHNS and CDR2 is SASEGT. The CDR3 spans 15 residues. The ends lost 2 bases at V and 3 bases at J; junction bases unmatched: 3. The CDR3 DNA reads TGTGCCAGCAGTGAACGGACAGGGGGCGGCTACGAGCAGTACGTC. It specifies CASSERTGGGYEQYV.

Only a few counts were recorded for this clonotype. The V call is TRBV4-2, the J call TRBJ2-7; D is undetermined. Trimming shortened V by 0 bases and J by 2 bases, and 8 bases separated the two germline ends. The CDR3 is made up of 14 amino acids. Germline V CDR1 and CDR2: LGHNA, YNFKEQ. CDR3 nucleotide sequence: TGTGCCAGCAGCCAAGATATAGGGACCTACGAGCAGTACTTC. Translated, it gives CASSQDIGTYEQYF.

The sample holds many counts of this clonotype. V usage is TRBV12-3 or TRBV12-4 and J usage is TRBJ1-6, with D perhaps TRBD1 (6 bases). V lost 0 bases to trimming and J lost 4 bases, with 10 bases between them. This CDR3 has 16 residues. The CDR3 sequence: CASSLAGARYNSPLHF. CDR3 nucleotides: TGTGCCAGCAGTTTAGCGGGGGCTAGATATAATTCACCCCTCCACTTT.